This paragraph reports one TCR beta chain. What it recognizes is unknown. The data were obtained in a study of T cell responses to AZD1222 COVID-19 vaccine. The wider study: Combined were second doses at about 4 or about 12 weeks. Study-wide findings and caveats: The peak T cell response came first, and repertoires were sampled only after it. Spike-specific TCR breadth and depth rose after two AZD1222 doses. Only six people who got AZD1222 tested seropositive at baseline.

Per germline, CDR1 SGHTA and CDR2 FQGNSA. The V end was cut by 1 base, the J end by 0 bases, with 13 bases between. The CDR3 covers 18 residues. Only in-frame clones appear in the TCRdb table, and some are missing; sequencing was by immunoSEQ multiplex PCR. Of 100,000 to 150,000 clones listed, about 87% are singletons. The chain combines TRBV7-2 with TRBJ2-6; possibly TRBD2 for D (5 bases). This receptor was obtained from an adult in good health. The sequencing used peripheral blood, collected on day 0 of AZD1222 vaccination. CDR3 in amino acids: CASSLDRLRVSGANVLTF. DNA for the CDR3: TGTGCCAGCAGCTTAGATAGGTTGCGGGTCTCTGGGGCCAACGTCCTGACTTTC.